The source of this T cell receptor (beta chain) is a study of blood T cell repertoires in COVID-19. Overall study: Some COVID-19 samples were acute and others convalescent; all came from the United States, Italy and Spain.

Per the authors' pipeline: Using reference gene primer amplification, nucleated cell counts were estimated. Assay used: immunoSEQ multiplex PCR; TCRdb lists only in-frame clones, some missing. The DNA was the basis for D and trimming; V, J and clone size are from that table. Of around 100,000 clones listed, approximately 86% were seen once; the top ten hold approximately 4%. V shed 2 bases and J shed 4 bases, with 12 bases lying between them. CDR1 is SEHNR, CDR2 FQNEAQ, per germline (reference sequence). This CDR3 has 14 amino acids. The TCR sequence derives from a middle-aged man with acute or convalescent COVID-19. Sequenced: peripheral blood. The V gene is TRBV7-9, the J gene TRBJ2-7; D gene ambiguous. The CDR3 protein is CASSLPAASYEQYF. In DNA, the CDR3 is TGTGCCAGCAGCTTACCCGCGGCTTCGTACGAGCAGTACTTC.